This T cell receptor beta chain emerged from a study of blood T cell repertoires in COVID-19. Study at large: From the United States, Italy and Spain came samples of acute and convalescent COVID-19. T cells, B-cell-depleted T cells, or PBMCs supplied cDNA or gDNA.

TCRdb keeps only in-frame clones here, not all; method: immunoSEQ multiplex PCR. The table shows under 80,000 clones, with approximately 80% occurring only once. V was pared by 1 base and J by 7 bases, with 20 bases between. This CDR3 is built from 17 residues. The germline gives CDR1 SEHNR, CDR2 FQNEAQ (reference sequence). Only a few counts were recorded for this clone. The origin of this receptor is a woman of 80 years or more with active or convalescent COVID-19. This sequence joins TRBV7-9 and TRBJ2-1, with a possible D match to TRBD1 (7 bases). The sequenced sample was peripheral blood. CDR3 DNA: TGTGCCAGCAGCTTAGTTTCGGACCACCAGGGGGGAAATGAGCAGTTCTTC. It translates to CASSLVSDHQGGNEQFF.